This TCR beta chain was obtained from a study of shared clonotypes between healthy human individuals. Study-wide findings and caveats: Naive subsets tended to show greater estimated richness than memory subsets.

V gave up 3 bases and J gave up 4 bases, with 10 bases separating them. The V gene's germline CDR1 is GTSNPN and CDR2 SVGIG (reference sequence). There are 13 residues in the CDR3. A note on this clone: Its antigen remains unidentified. The sample holds other DNA sequences that translate to the same CDR3.

In the original processing: From ImmunoSEQ came sequences covering only the junction and carrying no quality scores, so filtering differed. Profiling relied on immunoSEQ multiplex PCR, and the TCRdb table lists in-frame clones only, not all of them. V, J and clone size are taken as reported in that table, and D and trimming were inferred from the DNA itself. This repertoire shows 850,000 to 1,100,000 clones, around 77% found once; its top ten account for roughly 0.9%. Sequencing was performed on memory CD4+ T cells from PBMCs. Specified subset: CD45RA-negative fraction. The chain carries TRBV30 and TRBJ1-5; D may be TRBD1 (5 bases). The receptor was derived from a man between 18 and 35 years old in good health. Some clones in this sample may be carry-over from other donors' samples. The CDR3, as DNA: TGTGCCTGGAGCGGGGGACGGAATCAGCCCCAGCATTTT. Its protein is CAWSGGRNQPQHF.